Presented here are 20 T cell receptor beta chains from one specimen sequenced in a study of PD-1 blockade in classical Hodgkin lymphoma. The table came from immunoSEQ multiplex PCR; TCRdb's copy has only in-frame clones and leaves some out. The table records about 30,000 clones, 65% to 90% of them present only once. Relapse was seen in all patients after autologous stem cell transplantation, and brentuximab vedotin exposure was variable. Magnetic negative selection of thawed PBMCs was the method by which CD4+ T cells were purified. The specimen comprised CD4+ T cells from blood, sampled at baseline. The receptors were gathered from a human donor with classical Hodgkin lymphoma.

The chain joins TRBV15 to TRBJ2-7; weak D call: TRBD1 (5 bases). The CDR3 length is 14 residues. Trimming removed 1 base at V and 3 bases at J, with 10 bases between. Germline CDR1 is LNHNV and CDR2 is YYDKDF (reference sequence). For the CDR3, the DNA is TGTGCCACCAGCAGAGGTTGGACAAACTACGAGCAGTACTTC. It codes for CATSRGWTNYEQYF.

The V gene is TRBV6-4, the J gene TRBJ2-5; 14 bases line up with TRBD2. Germline-derived CDR1 and CDR2 are MRHNA and SNTAGT. There are 16 residues in the CDR3. V shed 6 bases and J 1 base; nucleotides not matched to a gene: 4. The CDR3 DNA follows: TGTGCCAGCAGGGGACTAGCGGGAGACCCCCAAGAGACCCAGTACTTC. Translated: CASRGLAGDPQETQYF.

The rearrangement uses TRBV6-1 and TRBJ1-1, with TRBD1 matching 9 bases. V lost 7 bases and J lost 5; bases outside the gene matches: 8. Per germline, CDR1 MNHNS and CDR2 SASEGT. The length of the CDR3 is 14 residues. The CDR3 bases are TGTGCCAGCACCTTGGACAGGGGTGATACTGAAGCTTTCTTT. Translating it yields CASTLDRGDTEAFF.

The genes are TRBV6-6 and TRBJ2-7; D is uncertain. Trimming pared 4 bases from V and 2 bases from J, leaving 12 bases between. Germline CDR1 and CDR2: MNHNY and SVGAGI (reference sequence). The CDR3 extends over 14 amino acids. The CDR3 region has the DNA TGTGCCAGCAGTTCCCGCCGCGGAACCTACGAGCAGTACTTC. It specifies CASSSRRGTYEQYF.

The V gene is TRBV6-4, the J gene TRBJ1-1, with 8 bases identical to TRBD1. Trimming cost V 4 bases and J 4 bases; bases outside gene matches: 2. Germline CDR1 reads MRHNA; CDR2 reads SNTAGT. The CDR3 is 13 amino acids. DNA for the CDR3: TGTGCCAGCAGTGCAACAGGGGGCACTGAAGCTTTCTTT. Amino acid sequence: CASSATGGTEAFF.

The genes are TRBV5-1 and TRBJ2-5; D is possibly TRBD1 (7 bases). Trimming took off 1 base at V and 2 bases at J, with 15 bases between the two ends. The germline CDR1 and CDR2 sequences are SGHRS and YFSETQ. The CDR3 sequence is 16 residues long. CDR3 region: CASSLSRPGGQETQYF. CDR3 coding DNA: TGCGCCAGCAGCTTGTCCAGGCCAGGGGGGCAAGAGACCCAGTACTTC.

This clone appeared a few times. The genes are TRBV7-2 and TRBJ2-5; D gene uncertain. CDR3 length: 12 amino acids. The germline V and J ends were trimmed by 3 bases and 5 bases, with 7 bases remaining between them. Per germline, CDR1 SGHTA and CDR2 FQGNSA. In nucleotides, the CDR3 is TGTGCCAGCAGCTTGGATTGGGAGACCCAGTACTTC. Its protein product is CASSLDWETQYF.

V and J are TRBV5-5 and TRBJ2-2; 10 bases line up with TRBD2. V gave up 4 bases and J gave up 2 bases; unmatched junction bases: 8. CDR3 length: 17 amino acids. Per germline, CDR1 SGHKS and CDR2 YYEKEE (reference sequence). This CDR3 is CASSPNGLAVNTGELFF. CDR3 DNA sequence: TGTGCCAGCAGCCCTAACGGACTAGCGGTAAACACCGGGGAGCTGTTTTTT.

This clone appeared a single time. This chain uses TRBV7-9 with TRBJ2-7; tentatively, D is TRBD2 (6 bases). This CDR3 comprises 16 residues. The V end was cut by 4 bases, the J end by 3 bases, with 19 bases between. The V gene's germline CDR1 is SEHNR and CDR2 FQNEAQ (reference sequence). CDR3 protein: CASSSPRAGGFYEQYF. In DNA form, the CDR3 reads TGTGCCAGCAGCTCCCCCAGAGCGGGTGGTTTCTACGAGCAGTACTTC.

The chain couples TRBV19 to TRBJ2-7, with 10 bases identical to TRBD1. Germline V gene data show CDR1 as LNHDA and CDR2 as SQIVND (reference sequence). This CDR3 comprises 16 residues. With V trimmed by 4 bases and J by 4 bases, 10 bases remained unmatched. The CDR3 sequence is CASSTLTGQGKYEQYF. CDR3 sequence (DNA): TGTGCCAGTAGTACTCTCACGGGACAGGGGAAGTACGAGCAGTACTTC.

V gene TRBV18 combines with J gene TRBJ1-2; D unclear. Trimming shortened V by 0 bases and J by 4 bases, and 9 bases separated the two germline ends. CDR1 KGHSH and CDR2 LQKENI come from the germline V gene. This CDR3 has 14 residues. The CDR3, as DNA: TGTGCCAGCTCACCACCCGGGGATGGCTATGGCTACACCTTC. Translation gives CASSPPGDGYGYTF.

The chain uses TRBV4-1 and TRBJ1-1; 7 bases line up with TRBD1. The CDR3 is 15 amino acids. V lost 4 bases to trimming and J lost 0 bases; unmatched junction nucleotides: 5. The V gene's germline CDR1 is MGHRA and CDR2 YSYEKL. For the CDR3, the DNA is TGCGCCAGCAGCCCGGGGGACAGAGTGAACACTGAAGCTTTCTTT. This codes for CASSPGDRVNTEAFF.

The CDR3 loop is CASSRIQGGETQYF. The CDR3 nucleotides read TGTGCCAGCAGCCGGATACAGGGGGGGGAGACCCAGTACTTC. This rearrangement joins TRBV5-6 to TRBJ2-5; a weak D match, TRBD1 (8 bases). The CDR3 loop spans 14 amino acids. Germline V gives CDR1 SGHDT, CDR2 YYEEEE. V shed 4 bases and J shed 5 bases, with 15 bases lying between them.

This clone has more than one count but fewer than ten. The genes are TRBV4-1 and TRBJ1-1, with D unclear. V lost 7 bases, J lost 3 bases, and 18 bases lay in between. CDR3 length equals 15 residues. From germline, CDR1 is MGHRA and CDR2 YSYEKL. In nucleotides, the CDR3 is TGCGCCAGCACCCGTGTGAGGCGCGGGGACACTGAAGCTTTCTTT. It specifies CASTRVRRGDTEAFF.

V usage is TRBV6-6 and J usage is TRBJ2-1; D unresolved. V was cut by 5 bases and J by 8 bases, with 19 bases left in between. The CDR3 has 15 amino acids. CDR1 and CDR2 (germline): MNHNY, SVGAGI (reference sequence). The CDR3, as DNA: TGTGCCAGCAGTCCATTACAGAATAAGTATGATGAGCAGTTCTTC. It codes for CASSPLQNKYDEQFF.

This clone was picked up a small number of times. The rearrangement links TRBV18 to TRBJ2-2, with D maybe TRBD1 (5 bases). The CDR3 loop spans 13 amino acids. V lost 4 bases and J lost 6, with 9 bases in between. Germline V CDR1 and CDR2: KGHSH, LQKENI. CDR3 nucleotides: TGTGCCAGCTCACTCAAGGGGTCCGGGGAGCTGTTTTTT. It is translated as CASSLKGSGELFF.

V is TRBV9 and J is TRBJ2-1; no clear D gene. V shed 4 bases and J shed 9 bases, with 14 bases lying between them. The CDR3 covers 13 residues. Germline lookup yields CDR1 SGDLS and CDR2 YYNGEE. CDR3 in DNA: TGTGCCAGCAGCAGCACGAGTGGCGGTGAGCAGTTCTTC. Translating gives CASSSTSGGEQFF.

The J gene is TRBJ2-1, the V gene TRBV7-9; D is unclear. Germline V lookup: CDR1 SEHNR, CDR2 FQNEAQ (reference sequence). Trimming removed 5 bases from V and 11 bases from J, with 13 bases in between. The CDR3 is made up of 12 amino acids. CDR3 sequence (DNA): TGTGCCAGCAGCCCCGCAGATCGCCAGCAGTTCTTC. Translating gives CASSPADRQQFF.

V and J are TRBV6-5 and TRBJ1-2, with TRBD1 identical over 8 bases. The J segment lost 8 bases and the V segment lost 5 bases, leaving 10 bases of the junction unmatched. Germline V gene lookup returns CDR1 MNHEY and CDR2 SVGAGI. CDR3 length: 14 amino acids. In DNA, the CDR3 is TGTGCCAGCAGTATCCGACAGGGGACTATCGGCTACACCTTC. It yields the protein CASSIRQGTIGYTF.

The rearrangement uses TRBV19 and TRBJ1-5, with D unclear. V was clipped by 7 bases and J by 4 bases, with 11 bases between them. The CDR3 is 13 residues long. Germline V gene sequence: CDR1 LNHDA, CDR2 SQIVND (reference sequence). The CDR3 loop is CASNFRVNQPQHF. The CDR3 DNA sequence: TGTGCCAGTAATTTTCGAGTTAATCAGCCCCAGCATTTT.